These T cell receptor beta chains were read from a single sample in a study of Ad26.COV2.S vaccination and SARS-CoV-2 variants. Clones were sequenced by immunoSEQ multiplex PCR, and TCRdb holds only the in-frame ones, with some missing. The sample consists of some 410,000 clones, around 93% of them appearing once. The input for sequencing was peripheral blood, taken in a trial of Ad26.COV2.S vaccine versus placebo. The receptors derive from a person between 18 and 60 years old who received the Ad26.COV2.S COVID-19 vaccine or a placebo. Both conserved end residues are part of each CDR3. A D gene is named only where the DNA matches it firmly. Clone size appears in some rows only: once, few, many, or a class for an expanded clone.

size	V	D	J	DNA	CDR3
NA	TRBV24-1	TRBD1	TRBJ2-1	TGTGCCACCAGTCGACAGGGGTATGAGCAGTTCTTC	CATSRQGYEQFF
NA	TRBV6-5	NA	TRBJ1-4	TGTGCCAGCAGTTACTCAGGGCCCGAAATTAATGAAAAACTGTTTTTT	CASSYSGPEINEKLFF
NA	TRBV15	TRBD2	TRBJ2-4	TGTGCCACCAGCAGAGACCCTAGCGGGGCCGATAACATTCAGTACTTC	CATSRDPSGADNIQYF
NA	TRBV19	NA	TRBJ2-1	TGTGCCAGTAGTATTACTGGGGGGCTGAATGAGCAGTTCTTC	CASSITGGLNEQFF
NA	TRBV6-6	NA	TRBJ2-2	TGTGCCAGCAGTTACTCGTGGCAGGCCGCCGGGGAGCTGTTTTTT	CASSYSWQAAGELFF
NA	TRBV28	NA	TRBJ1-2	TGTGCCAGCGGTGGCTATGGCTACACCTTC	CASGGYGYTF
NA	TRBV29-1	TRBD1	TRBJ1-2	TGCAGCGTTACTGCTCCTGACAGGGAAGGTGGCTACACCTTC	CSVTAPDREGGYTF
NA	TRBV7-2	NA	TRBJ1-5	TGTGCCAGCAGTTGGGACATGAGCAATCAGCCCCAGCATTTT	CASSWDMSNQPQHF
NA	TRBV5-1	NA	TRBJ2-7	TGCGCCAGCAGCTTGGTAGTTGGGGCAGCCTCCTACGAGCAGTACTTC	CASSLVVGAASYEQYF
NA	TRBV7-6	TRBD1	TRBJ2-5	TGTGCCAGCAGCTTCGGACAGGGGGGTCCAGAGACCCAGTACTTC	CASSFGQGGPETQYF
NA	TRBV10-2	NA	TRBJ2-5	TGCGCCAGCAGTGACCCGGGGGGCAGGGGAGAGACCCAGTACTTC	CASSDPGGRGETQYF
NA	TRBV18	NA	TRBJ1-4	TGTGCCAGCTCCCGGGGTTCGGGCGAAAAACTGTTTTTT	CASSRGSGEKLFF
NA	TRBV27	NA	TRBJ1-1	TGTGCCAGCAGTTTGTATCGACGGGCGAACACTGAAGCTTTCTTT	CASSLYRRANTEAFF
NA	TRBV7-2	NA	TRBJ2-1	TGTGCCAGCAGATTAGACATACAATCCTACAATGAGCAGTTCTTC	CASRLDIQSYNEQFF
once	TRBV5-1	TRBD1	TRBJ1-4	TGCGCCAGCAGCCGCGGGACAGGGGGCACTAAAACTAATGAAAAACTGTTTTTT	CASSRGTGGTKTNEKLFF
NA	TRBV30	TRBD2	TRBJ2-1	TGTGCCTGGACGGCGGGGGGCGGTAGCTACAATGAGCAGTTCTTC	CAWTAGGGSYNEQFF
NA	TRBV2	TRBD1	TRBJ1-2	TGTGCCAGCAGCCGAGGGACAGGGGTAAACTATGGCTACACCTTC	CASSRGTGVNYGYTF
NA	TRBV27	NA	TRBJ2-7	TGTGCCAGCAGTCCAATTAGACCCAGCTCCTACGAGCAGTACTTC	CASSPIRPSSYEQYF
NA	TRBV7-2	NA	TRBJ2-2	TGTGCCAGCAGCAGCACAGGGGGGGCCGGGGAGCTGTTTTTT	CASSSTGGAGELFF
NA	TRBV19	NA	TRBJ1-5	TGTGCCAGTAGTCATCAGGGAGCAGGGCAGCCCCAGCATTTT	CASSHQGAGQPQHF
NA	TRBV3-1/TRBV3-2	TRBD2	TRBJ2-1	TGTGCCAGCAGCCAAGACTGGACTAGCGGCAATGAGCAGTTCTTC	CASSQDWTSGNEQFF
once	TRBV12-3/TRBV12-4	NA	TRBJ1-3	TGTGCCAGCAGTTTAGGGGGGCTCAACACCATATATTTT	CASSLGGLNTIYF
NA	TRBV5-4	TRBD2	TRBJ2-2	TGTGCCAGCAGCTTGTATAGCGGGGTTAACACCGGGGAGCTGTTTTTT	CASSLYSGVNTGELFF
NA	TRBV7-6	NA	TRBJ2-7	TGTGCCAGCAGCCGCCTAATGGAGGACGAGCAGTACTTC	CASSRLMEDEQYF
NA	TRBV4-3	NA	TRBJ1-6	TGCGCCAGCAGCCAAGATCTTCTCGGAAGCTCCTATAATTCACCCCTCCACTTT	CASSQDLLGSSYNSPLHF
NA	TRBV7-8	NA	TRBJ1-1	TGTGCCAGCAGCTTTTTACACCCCAGGGAAGACACTGAAGCTTTCTTT	CASSFLHPREDTEAFF
NA	TRBV15	NA	TRBJ2-7	TGTGCCACCAGCAGTCATTCGAGCTACGAGCAGTACTTC	CATSSHSSYEQYF
NA	TRBV27	TRBD1	TRBJ1-5	TGTGCCAACCCCGACAGGGTGTGGAATCAGCCCCAGCATTTT	CANPDRVWNQPQHF
NA	TRBV3-1/TRBV3-2	TRBD1	TRBJ2-3	TGTGCCAGCAGCTTTAGGGGGCTGAGCACAGATACGCAGTATTTT	CASSFRGLSTDTQYF
NA	TRBV6-2/TRBV6-3	NA	TRBJ2-3	TGTGCCAGCAGTGGGATTCAGACAGCCACAGATACGCAGTATTTT	CASSGIQTATDTQYF
NA	TRBV11-2	TRBD1	TRBJ1-2	TGTGCCAGCAGCTTAGTCGGACAGGATGTTTCCTATGGCTACACCTTC	CASSLVGQDVSYGYTF
NA	TRBV9	NA	TRBJ1-5	TGTGCCAGCAGCGTGAGGGGGGATAGCAATCAGCCCCAGCATTTT	CASSVRGDSNQPQHF
NA	TRBV19	TRBD1	TRBJ2-1	TGTGCCAGTAGTATAGTGACCCGGGACAGGGACACAAATGAGCAGTTCTTC	CASSIVTRDRDTNEQFF
NA	TRBV7-9	NA	TRBJ2-1	TGTGCCAGCAGCTGGGGGCGGGCCGCCGGGGAGCAGTTCTTC	CASSWGRAAGEQFF
NA	TRBV7-2	NA	TRBJ2-2	TGTGCCAGCAGCCCTCATAGTCGACAGGTCGGGGGGACCGGGGAGCTGTTTTTT	CASSPHSRQVGGTGELFF
NA	TRBV28	NA	TRBJ2-4	TGTGCCAGCAATCCTTGGGGTAGCAAAAACATTCAGTACTTC	CASNPWGSKNIQYF
NA	TRBV6-4	NA	TRBJ2-3	TGTGCCAGCAGTGCCGGGGGAAGCACAGATACGCAGTATTTT	CASSAGGSTDTQYF
few	TRBV10-1	NA	TRBJ1-6	TGCGCCAGCAGTGAGTCGGGGTTGCCCCTCCACTTT	CASSESGLPLHF
NA	TRBV2	NA	TRBJ1-6	TGTGCCAGCAGATACAGGACTAATTCACCCCTCCACTTT	CASRYRTNSPLHF
once	TRBV11-2	TRBD2	TRBJ2-1	TGTGCCAGCAGCTTAGGGGTCTTGCGGGGGAACTACAATGAGCAGTTCTTC	CASSLGVLRGNYNEQFF
NA	TRBV6-4	NA	TRBJ1-3	TGTGCCAGCAGTGACTCGAAGGGCAGGCTCCTTGGTCTCTCTGGAAACACCATATATTTT	CASSDSKGRLLGLSGNTIYF
once	TRBV11-2	NA	TRBJ1-3	TGTGCTAGCAGCATACACAGAGTATCTGGAAACACCATATATTTT	CASSIHRVSGNTIYF